This T cell receptor (beta chain) was sequenced for a study of OX40 agonist ivuxolimab in advanced cancers. Sequenced by immunoSEQ multiplex PCR; TCRdb stores in-frame clones only, minus some. The sample lists 35,000 to 40,000 clones; about 90% were seen once. Deletions cut 0 bases from V and 2 bases from J, with 4 bases between. Germline CDR1 reads MGHDK; CDR2 reads SYGVNS. The CDR3 is 13 residues long. The starting material was CD4+ or CD8+ T cells sorted from blood, obtained in a trial of the OX40 agonist ivuxolimab. The V gene is TRBV25-1, the J gene TRBJ1-1, with D uncertain. This sequence was found in an adult with an advanced solid tumor such as melanoma, head and neck, liver or kidney cancer. CDR3 residues: CASSEYLNTEAFF. The CDR3 coding sequence is TGTGCCAGCAGTGAATACCTTAACACTGAAGCTTTCTTT.